A selection of T cell receptor beta chains follows, all from one sample in a study of cytomegalovirus exposure and HLA in healthy donors. Using immunoSEQ multiplex PCR, the repertoire was profiled, and TCRdb retains in-frame clones only, with some absent. The sample carries around 130,000 clones, roughly 80% recorded once. Sequenced: PBMCs. The receptors here all came from a woman in her 40s in good health and CMV-seronegative. Each CDR3 is given with its conserved first and last residue. A D gene is named only where the DNA matches it firmly. Size is omitted from some rows. Given values are once, few, many or a class for expanded clones.

len,d_gene,abundance,j_gene,v_gene,CDR3aa,CDR3nt
14,TRBD1,NA,TRBJ2-7,TRBV7-9,CASSLEGTGGEQYF,TGTGCCAGCAGCTTAGAGGGGACAGGGGGCGAGCAGTACTTC
16,TRBD1,NA,TRBJ2-7,TRBV5-6,CASSSGDRAFNYEQYF,TGTGCCAGCAGCTCGGGCGACAGGGCCTTTAACTACGAGCAGTACTTC
16,TRBD2,NA,TRBJ2-5,TRBV19,CASSRTSGGGEETQYF,TGTGCCAGTAGCCGGACTAGCGGGGGGGGAGAAGAGACCCAGTACTTC
12,NA,few,TRBJ1-5,TRBV6-1,CASSEPNQPQHF,TGTGCCAGCAGTGAACCAAATCAGCCCCAGCATTTT
13,NA,NA,TRBJ1-2,TRBV6-1,CASSRDIYYGYTF,TGTGCCAGCAGCCGGGACATTTACTATGGCTACACCTTC
20,TRBD2,NA,TRBJ2-7,TRBV28,CASSLRGGRLAGVSLYEQYF,TGTGCCAGCAGTTTAAGGGGTGGCAGACTAGCGGGAGTTTCACTCTACGAGCAGTACTTC
14,NA,NA,TRBJ2-3,TRBV19,CASSIGQGTDTQYF,TGTGCCAGTAGTATAGGACAGGGCACAGATACGCAGTATTTT
13,TRBD2,NA,TRBJ2-7,TRBV7-9,CASSSSGSYEQYF,TGTGCCAGCAGCTCCAGCGGGAGTTACGAGCAGTACTTC
14,NA,few,TRBJ2-2,TRBV25-1,CASSDRGDTGELFF,TGTGCCAGCAGTGACAGGGGCGACACCGGGGAGCTGTTTTTT
15,NA,NA,TRBJ1-5,TRBV28,CASSLGRVRNQPQHF,TGTGCCAGCAGTTTGGGTCGGGTCCGCAATCAGCCCCAGCATTTT
14,NA,NA,TRBJ1-2,TRBV18,CASSPRDFSYGYTF,TGTGCCAGCTCACCCAGGGATTTTAGCTATGGCTACACCTTC